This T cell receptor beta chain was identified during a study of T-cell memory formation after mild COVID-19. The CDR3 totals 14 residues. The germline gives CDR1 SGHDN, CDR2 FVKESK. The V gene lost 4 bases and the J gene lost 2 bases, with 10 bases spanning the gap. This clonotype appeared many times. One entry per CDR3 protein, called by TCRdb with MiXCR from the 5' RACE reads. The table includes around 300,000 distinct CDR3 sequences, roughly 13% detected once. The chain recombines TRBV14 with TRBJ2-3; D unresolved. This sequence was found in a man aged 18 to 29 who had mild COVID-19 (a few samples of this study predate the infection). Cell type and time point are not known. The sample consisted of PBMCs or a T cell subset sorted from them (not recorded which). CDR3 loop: CASSLRTHTDTQYF. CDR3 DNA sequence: TGTGCCAGCAGCCTGCGTACCCACACAGATACGCAGTATTTT.